This TCR beta chain was identified in a study of blood T cell repertoires in COVID-19. Study-wide background: T cells, B-cell-depleted T cells, or PBMCs supplied cDNA or gDNA.

Germline loops: CDR1 SGHRS, CDR2 YFSETQ. The CDR3 has 14 amino acids. V shed 3 bases, J shed 8 bases, and the junction held 7 bases outside the gene matches. Authors' methods: Reference gene primer amplification yielded estimated nucleated cell counts. Repertoires were generated with immunoSEQ multiplex PCR, while TCRdb's copy carries only in-frame clones and drops some. Clone size and the V and J calls come from that table; the DNA yielded D and trimming. The profile covers 450,000 or so clones, with approximately 90% appearing a single time and about 0.91% taken by the ten largest. The source is a young man with COVID-19, enrolled during active disease. Specimen: peripheral blood. This chain joins TRBV5-1 and TRBJ2-1; 8 bases match TRBD2. The DNA for the CDR3 is TGCGCCAGCAGCTCTCGAGGAGCGGGGGATGAGCAGTTCTTC. This translates into CASSSRGAGDEQFF.